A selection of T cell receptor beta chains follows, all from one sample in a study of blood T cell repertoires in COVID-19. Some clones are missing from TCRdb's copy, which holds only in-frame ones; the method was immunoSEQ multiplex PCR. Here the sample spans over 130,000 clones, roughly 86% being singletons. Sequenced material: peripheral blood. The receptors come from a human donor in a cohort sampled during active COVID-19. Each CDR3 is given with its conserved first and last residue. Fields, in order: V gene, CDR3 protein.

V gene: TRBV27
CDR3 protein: CASSLSGQGIHYGYTF

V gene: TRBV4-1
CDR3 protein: CASSRQGARYEQYF

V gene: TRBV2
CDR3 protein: CASSQLGPNQPQHF

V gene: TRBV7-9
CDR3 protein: CASSLDRGGMFYGYTF

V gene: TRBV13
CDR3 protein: CASRLTHRLYNEQFF

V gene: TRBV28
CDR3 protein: CASSYTGTGANEQFF

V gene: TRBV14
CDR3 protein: CASSQDSWGRETQYF

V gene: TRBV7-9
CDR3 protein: CASSSQQGAVDEQFF

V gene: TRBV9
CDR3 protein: CASSPEQGGEQYF

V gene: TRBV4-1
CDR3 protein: CASSQYVGTGGNEQFF